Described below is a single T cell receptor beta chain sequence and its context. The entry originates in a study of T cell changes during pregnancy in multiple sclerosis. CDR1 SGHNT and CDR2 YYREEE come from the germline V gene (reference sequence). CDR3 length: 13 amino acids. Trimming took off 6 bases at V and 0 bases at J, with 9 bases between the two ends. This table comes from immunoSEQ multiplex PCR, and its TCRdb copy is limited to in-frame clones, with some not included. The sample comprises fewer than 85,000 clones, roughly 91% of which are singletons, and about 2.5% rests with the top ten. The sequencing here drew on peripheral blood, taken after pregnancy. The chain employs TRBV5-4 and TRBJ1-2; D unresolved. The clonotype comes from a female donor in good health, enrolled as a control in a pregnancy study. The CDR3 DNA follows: TGTGCCAGCACTCCAGAAACTAACTATGGCTACACCTTC. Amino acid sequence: CASTPETNYGYTF.